Below, 32 T cell receptor beta chains from the same sample are listed, as sequenced in a study of blood T cell repertoires in COVID-19. Measured with immunoSEQ multiplex PCR; TCRdb has only the in-frame clones, and not every one. The table includes some 100,000 clones, about 90% detected once. The sequenced sample consisted of peripheral blood. The source is a human donor in a cohort sampled during active COVID-19.

The rearrangement joins TRBV25-1 to TRBJ2-2; a weak D match, TRBD2 (6 bases). Deletions cut 2 bases from V and 3 bases from J, with 16 bases between. In germline, CDR1 is MGHDK, CDR2 SYGVNS. The CDR3 sequence is 17 residues long. This CDR3 reads CASSEGRTFKDTGELFF. The CDR3 coding sequence is TGTGCCAGCAGTGAAGGGAGGACATTTAAGGACACCGGGGAGCTGTTTTTT.

DNA of the CDR3: TGCAGCGTCCTGACAGGGATCGCCTACAATGAGCAGTTCTTC. Amino acid sequence: CSVLTGIAYNEQFF. The V call is TRBV29-1, the J call TRBJ2-1; 7 bases agree with TRBD1. Germline CDR1 and CDR2: SQVTM and ANQGSEA. This CDR3 region has 14 residues. Losses at the gene ends were 6 bases for V and 2 bases for J; bases not matched to a gene: 7.

The V call is TRBV6-1, the J call TRBJ2-4, with 10 nucleotides matching TRBD1. V trimming: 3 bases; J trimming: 10 bases; junction bases outside the gene matches: 3. The CDR3 runs 13 residues. Per the germline V gene, CDR1 is MNHNS and CDR2 is SASEGT. The CDR3, as DNA: TGTGCCAGCAGTGAGGACAGGGGGGAAATTCAGTACTTC. Its protein product is CASSEDRGEIQYF.

This rearrangement joins TRBV5-1 to TRBJ1-4; TRBD1 agrees at 8 bases. Trimming cost V 0 bases and J 6 bases; bases outside gene matches: 4. This CDR3 spans 15 amino acids. The V gene's germline CDR1 is SGHRS and CDR2 YFSETQ. The chain's CDR3 is CASSLAGTGYEKLFF. The CDR3 DNA reads TGCGCCAGCAGCTTGGCCGGGACAGGATATGAAAAACTGTTTTTT.

V and J are TRBV7-2 and TRBJ2-2; D remains unclear. Germline loops: CDR1 SGHTA, CDR2 FQGNSA. This CDR3 contains 14 residues. Trimming removed 0 bases at V and 1 base at J, with 3 bases between. The CDR3 coding sequence is TGTGCCAGCAGCTTAGCCCGGAACACCGGGGAGCTGTTTTTT. Protein sequence: CASSLARNTGELFF.

J is TRBJ2-7 and V is TRBV6-1, with unresolved D. From germline, CDR1 is MNHNS and CDR2 SASEGT. V was pared by 2 bases and J by 0 bases, with 11 bases between. The CDR3 is 15 amino acids. Here the CDR3 reads CASSERPGFSYEQYF. The CDR3, as DNA: TGTGCCAGCAGTGAAAGGCCGGGTTTCTCCTACGAGCAGTACTTC.

For this clone: The junction does not match germline at one end; this may be a read error. V usage is TRBV5-6 and J usage is TRBJ2-5, with no clear D. This CDR3 spans 11 amino acids. Germline lookup yields CDR1 SGHDT and CDR2 YYEEEE. CDR3 residues: CASSHQETQYF. CDR3 sequence (DNA): TGTGCCAGCAGCCACCAGGAGACCCAGTACTTC. Full variable domain (missing parts from reference TRBV5-6 and TRBJ2-5): DAGVTQSPTHLIKTRGQQVTLRCSPKSGHDTVSWYQQALGQGPQFIFQYYEEEERQRGNFPDRFSGHQFPNYSSELNVNALLLGDSALYLCASSHQETQYFGPGTRLLVL.

The chain is built from TRBV9 and TRBJ2-7, with D hard to call. The CDR3 runs 13 residues. From germline, CDR1 is SGDLS and CDR2 YYNGEE. The V gene lost 0 bases and the J gene lost 4 bases, with 8 bases spanning the gap. DNA of the CDR3: TGTGCCAGCAGCGTAGAAACGGGTTACGAGCAGTACTTC. It codes for CASSVETGYEQYF.

Remarks on this clone: This may come from a read error, since a much larger clone is one base off. The chain uses TRBV27 and TRBJ2-3, with TRBD1 matching 10 bases. This CDR3 contains 14 residues. Trimming cost V 6 bases and J 1 base; bases outside gene matches: 1. Germline CDR1 reads MNHEY; CDR2 reads SMNVEV (reference sequence). The CDR3 protein is CASRGTGGTDTQYF. In DNA form, the CDR3 reads TGTGCCAGCAGGGGGACAGGGGGCACAGATACGCAGTATTTT.

This clone appeared a single time. The chain uses TRBV12-2 and TRBJ1-5; no check of the table's D call, TRBD1, against the DNA was made. TRBV12-2 is a pseudogene. CDR3 length equals 18 residues. The CDR3 DNA is TGTGCAAGTCGCCAAGGGCAGGGTTCATACCATAGCAATCAGCCCCAGCATTTT. As protein: CASRQGQGSYHSNQPQHF.

The gene calls are TRBV6-4 and TRBJ2-2; D is possibly TRBD1 (6 bases). Trimming stripped 7 bases from V and 2 bases from J, with 17 bases between. The length of the CDR3 is 16 residues. Per germline, CDR1 MRHNA and CDR2 SNTAGT. CDR3 residues: CASKLHPQGNTGELFF. For the CDR3, the DNA is TGTGCCAGCAAGCTTCACCCACAGGGAAACACCGGGGAGCTGTTTTTT.

The chain carries TRBV12-3 or TRBV12-4 and TRBJ2-7, with 7 bases aligning to TRBD1. The CDR3 loop spans 13 amino acids. Trimming removed 3 bases from V and 3 bases from J; junction bases left unmatched: 2. In DNA form, the CDR3 reads TGTGCCAGCAGTTTCCAGGGGGTCTACGAGCAGTACTTC. Residues: CASSFQGVYEQYF.

The rearrangement links TRBV7-3 to TRBJ2-5; TRBD1 is a possible D gene (5 bases). This CDR3 region has 14 residues. Between the trimmed V and J ends, which lost 1 base and 4 bases, there was a span of 10 bases. Germline V gene sequence: CDR1 SGHTA, CDR2 FQGTGA. The CDR3 region is CASSLRQFLETQYF. In DNA form, the CDR3 reads TGTGCCAGCAGCTTAAGACAGTTTCTAGAGACCCAGTACTTC.

This clone was observed a single time. The V and J genes are TRBV7-8 and TRBJ2-3, with D possibly being TRBD2 (6 bases). The CDR3 sequence is 15 residues long. V shed 5 bases and J shed 5 bases, with 17 bases lying between them. Germline loops: CDR1 SGHVS, CDR2 FQNEAQ. The CDR3 bases are TGTGCCAGCAGCCCAGGGACTTTCGGGGGAGATACGCAGTATTTT. This translates into CASSPGTFGGDTQYF.

The gene calls are TRBV3-1 (or the pseudogene TRBV3-2) and TRBJ2-2, with D hard to call. The CDR3 spans 13 residues. Trimming removed 3 bases from V and 4 bases from J, with 6 bases in between. The V gene's germline CDR1 is LGHDT and CDR2 YNNKEL (reference sequence). The CDR3 is CASSHRLTGELFF. Written as DNA, the CDR3 is TGTGCCAGCAGCCATAGACTCACCGGGGAGCTGTTTTTT.

The J gene is TRBJ2-1, the V gene TRBV11-2, with 9 bases matching TRBD1. This CDR3 has 14 residues. J gave up 7 bases and V 3 bases, and 4 bases lay outside the gene matches. Germline lookup yields CDR1 SGHAT and CDR2 FQNNGV. The CDR3 protein is CASSFGQGWNEQFF. CDR3 sequence (DNA): TGTGCCAGCAGCTTCGGACAGGGGTGGAATGAGCAGTTCTTC.

This clone was picked up a small number of times. The chain combines TRBV7-9 with TRBJ2-7, with D tentatively TRBD1 (5 bases). CDR3 size: 14 residues. The germline V and J ends were trimmed by 3 bases and 3 bases, with 12 bases remaining between them. CDR1 is SEHNR and CDR2 is FQNEAQ in the germline V gene (reference sequence). In DNA form, the CDR3 reads TGTGCCAGCAGCTTGCCAGGGCATAACTACGAGCAGTACTTC. It encodes CASSLPGHNYEQYF.

The rearrangement uses TRBV5-1 and TRBJ2-6; 10 bases are a match to TRBD1. Germline CDR1 SGHRS, CDR2 YFSETQ. J was trimmed by 1 base and V by 0 bases; bases with no gene match: 1. The CDR3 has 17 amino acids. The CDR3 sequence is CASSLGQGASGANVLTF. The CDR3 nucleotides read TGCGCCAGCAGCTTGGGACAGGGGGCTTCTGGGGCCAACGTCCTGACTTTC.

In its sample, this clone was seen many times. The chain combines TRBV28 with TRBJ2-5, with 8 bases matching TRBD1. The CDR3 consists of 16 residues. V shed 5 bases and J 5 bases; nucleotides not matched to a gene: 13. CDR1 is MDHEN, CDR2 SYDVKM, per germline. The CDR3 here is CASSPRSTGVRETQYF. The CDR3 region has the DNA TGTGCCAGCAGTCCCCGATCGACAGGGGTGCGGGAGACCCAGTACTTC.

V gene TRBV7-8 combines with J gene TRBJ1-3; D is perhaps TRBD1 (6 bases). V dropped 4 bases and J dropped 2 bases, with 12 bases sitting between them. Per germline, CDR1 SGHVS and CDR2 FQNEAQ. This CDR3 comprises 15 residues. The CDR3 bases are TGTGCCAGCAGCTCCAGGGGTCTCACTGGAAACACCATATATTTT. It encodes CASSSRGLTGNTIYF.

The chain has TRBV5-1 and TRBJ1-1, with a weak D call TRBD1 (5 bases). The CDR3 has 15 amino acids. Germline assignment: CDR1 SGHRS and CDR2 YFSETQ. V dropped 2 bases and J dropped 5 bases, with 16 bases sitting between them. This CDR3 reads CASSLPQGLGTEAFF. The CDR3 region has the DNA TGCGCCAGCAGCTTACCTCAGGGTCTGGGGACTGAAGCTTTCTTT.

The CDR3 region is CASRKTGGRRETQYF. The CDR3 nucleotides are TGTGCCAGCAGAAAAACAGGGGGTAGGAGGGAGACCCAGTACTTC. V is TRBV3-1 (or the pseudogene TRBV3-2) and J is TRBJ2-5, with TRBD1 matching over 8 bases. CDR1 is LGHDT and CDR2 is YNNKEL in the germline V gene (reference sequence). With 6 bases clipped from V and 5 bases from J, the junction kept 11 bases outside the gene matches. The CDR3 has 15 amino acids.

The genes are TRBV7-9 and TRBJ2-7; 9 bases are a match to TRBD2. V was clipped by 4 bases and J by 4 bases; unmatched bases: 5. Germline lookup yields CDR1 SEHNR and CDR2 FQNEAQ (reference sequence). The CDR3 is 14 amino acids. CDR3 amino acids: CASSYPSGAYEQYF. The CDR3 nucleotides are TGTGCCAGCAGCTACCCTAGCGGGGCTTACGAGCAGTACTTC.

This clone was detected once. CDR3 sequence reads: CASRRTSGSYHEQFF. The CDR3 nucleotides read TGTGCCAGCAGAAGAACTAGCGGGAGTTATCATGAGCAGTTCTTC. J is TRBJ2-1 and V is TRBV7-2, with 11 bases that match TRBD2. The germline gives CDR1 SGHTA, CDR2 FQGNSA. The CDR3 has 15 amino acids. With 6 bases clipped from V and 8 bases from J, the junction kept 9 bases outside the gene matches.

The V gene is TRBV6-1, the J gene TRBJ1-5, with TRBD1 identical over 9 bases. The V segment lost 0 bases and the J segment 5 bases; nucleotides outside the gene matches: 8. The CDR3 totals 17 residues. Germline CDR1 is MNHNS and CDR2 is SASEGT. This chain's CDR3 is CASSEALGQGIYQPQHF. The CDR3 DNA sequence: TGTGCCAGCAGTGAAGCGCTAGGACAGGGGATCTATCAGCCCCAGCATTTT.

The chain couples TRBV7-2 to TRBJ2-2; TRBD1 is a possible D gene (5 bases). The germline gives CDR1 SGHTA, CDR2 FQGNSA. Deletions cut 1 base from V and 7 bases from J, with 7 bases between. The CDR3 has 13 residues. The CDR3 nucleotides read TGTGCCAGCAGCTTAGAACAGGTCGGGGAGCTGTTTTTT. As protein: CASSLEQVGELFF.

The DNA for the CDR3 is TGCGCCAGCGATCCTCGTTCACAGAGAGGGCAGCCCCAGCATTTT. Encoded protein: CASDPRSQRGQPQHF. This chain uses TRBV10-2 with TRBJ1-5; no firm D call. CDR1 and CDR2 (germline): WSHSY, SAAADI. V was cut by 8 bases and J by 7 bases, with 21 bases left in between. This CDR3 has 15 amino acids.

This clone was found a few times. This sequence joins TRBV9 and TRBJ1-2, with a tentative D call TRBD1 (6 bases). Trimming removed 0 bases from V and 7 bases from J, with 10 bases in between. CDR3 size: 13 residues. Germline V gene lookup returns CDR1 SGDLS and CDR2 YYNGEE. The CDR3 DNA follows: TGTGCCAGCAGCGTAGCAGGGGAATTTGGCTACACCTTC. It is translated as CASSVAGEFGYTF.

The chain is built from TRBV11-2 and TRBJ2-7; possible D gene TRBD2, 5 bases. The CDR3 runs to 15 residues. Germline loops: CDR1 SGHAT, CDR2 FQNNGV. Trimming cost V 6 bases and J 0 bases, with 15 bases left between them. CDR3 in amino acids: CASSNGLASSYEQYF. In DNA, the CDR3 is TGTGCCAGCAGTAACGGACTGGCAAGCTCCTACGAGCAGTACTTC.

This chain joins TRBV24-1 and TRBJ1-2; D is unresolved. Germline V gene lookup returns CDR1 KGHDR and CDR2 SFDVKD. This CDR3 is built from 14 residues. V lost 3 bases and J lost 5, with 12 bases in between. CDR3 sequence reads: CATSDVNRQYGYTF. DNA of the CDR3: TGTGCCACCAGTGATGTCAACCGTCAGTATGGCTACACCTTC.

This chain uses TRBV4-2 with TRBJ1-4, with 7 bases aligning to TRBD1. CDR1 LGHNA and CDR2 YNFKEQ come from the germline V gene. The CDR3 spans 16 residues. V lost 4 bases, J lost 3 bases, and 8 bases stayed unmatched. The CDR3 DNA is TGTGCCAGCAGCCCTACTGGGACAGCAGCTAATGAAAAACTGTTTTTT. It is translated as CASSPTGTAANEKLFF.

The V gene is TRBV6-5, the J gene TRBJ2-7; 7 positions match TRBD1. V was clipped by 6 bases and J by 4 bases; unmatched bases: 9. This CDR3 comprises 14 residues. Germline assignment: CDR1 MNHEY and CDR2 SVGAGI. CDR3 loop: CASRLHRGWYEQYF. The DNA of the CDR3 is TGTGCCAGCAGGTTACACAGGGGCTGGTACGAGCAGTACTTC.